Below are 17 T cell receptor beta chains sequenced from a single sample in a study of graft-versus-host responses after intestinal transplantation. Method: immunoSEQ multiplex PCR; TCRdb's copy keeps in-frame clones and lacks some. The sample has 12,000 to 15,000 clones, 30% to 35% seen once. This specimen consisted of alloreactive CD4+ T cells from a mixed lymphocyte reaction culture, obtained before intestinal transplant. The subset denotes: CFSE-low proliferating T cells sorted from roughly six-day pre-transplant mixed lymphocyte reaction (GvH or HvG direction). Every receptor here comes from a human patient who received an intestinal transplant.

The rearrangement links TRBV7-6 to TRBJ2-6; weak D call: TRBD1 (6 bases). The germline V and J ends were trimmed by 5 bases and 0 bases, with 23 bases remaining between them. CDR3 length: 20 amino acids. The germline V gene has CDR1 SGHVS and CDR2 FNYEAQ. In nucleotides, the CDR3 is TGTGCCAGCAGCCCTGGGGGTGGGGGCCAGCTATTCTCTGGGGCCAACGTCCTGACTTTC. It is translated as CASSPGGGGQLFSGANVLTF.

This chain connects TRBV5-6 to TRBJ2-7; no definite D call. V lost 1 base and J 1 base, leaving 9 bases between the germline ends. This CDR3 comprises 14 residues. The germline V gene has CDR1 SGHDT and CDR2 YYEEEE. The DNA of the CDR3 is TGTGCCAGCAGCTTGACCGGGCGATCCTACGAGCAGTACTTC. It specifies CASSLTGRSYEQYF.

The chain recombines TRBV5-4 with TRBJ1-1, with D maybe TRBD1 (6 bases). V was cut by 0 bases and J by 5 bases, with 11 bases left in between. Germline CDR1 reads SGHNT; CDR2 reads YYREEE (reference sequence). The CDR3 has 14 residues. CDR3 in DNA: TGTGCCAGCAGCTTGGCGGGGGCAGGAACTGAAGCTTTCTTT. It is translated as CASSLAGAGTEAFF.

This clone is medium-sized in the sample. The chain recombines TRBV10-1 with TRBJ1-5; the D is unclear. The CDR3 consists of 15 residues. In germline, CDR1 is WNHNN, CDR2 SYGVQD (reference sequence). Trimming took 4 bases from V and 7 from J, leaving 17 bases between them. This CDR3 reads CASSAPGRSGQPQHF. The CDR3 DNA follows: TGCGCCAGCAGTGCTCCGGGGAGGTCGGGGCAGCCCCAGCATTTT.

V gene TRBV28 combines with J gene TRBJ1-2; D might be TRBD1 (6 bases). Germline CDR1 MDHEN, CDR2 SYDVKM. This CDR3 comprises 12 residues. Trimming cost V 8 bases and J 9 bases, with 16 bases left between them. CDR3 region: CASGGSRGRYTF. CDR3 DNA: TGTGCCAGCGGGGGCTCGAGGGGTCGCTACACCTTC.

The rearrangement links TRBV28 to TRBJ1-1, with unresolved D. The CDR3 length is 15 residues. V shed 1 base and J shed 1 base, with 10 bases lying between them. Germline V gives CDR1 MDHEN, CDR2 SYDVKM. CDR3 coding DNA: TGTGCCAGCAGTTTATTGTGGACTGCGAACACTGAAGCTTTCTTT. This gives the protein CASSLLWTANTEAFF. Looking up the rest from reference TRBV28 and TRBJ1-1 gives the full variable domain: DVKVTQSSRYLVKRTGEKVFLECVQDMDHENMFWYRQDPGLGLRLIYFSYDVKMKEKGDIPEGYSVSREKKERFSLILESASTNQTSMYLCASSLLWTANTEAFFGQGTRLTVV.

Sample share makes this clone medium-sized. CDR3 coding DNA: TGTGCCAGCAGTTTCGGACAGGGGCCGAGCTATGGCTACACCTTC. This translates into CASSFGQGPSYGYTF. The J gene is TRBJ1-2, the V gene TRBV6-5; 9 nucleotides match TRBD1. The V and J ends lost 4 bases and 4 bases, in that order; junction bases with no gene match: 7. Germline values: CDR1 MNHEY, CDR2 SVGAGI. The CDR3 is 15 residues long.

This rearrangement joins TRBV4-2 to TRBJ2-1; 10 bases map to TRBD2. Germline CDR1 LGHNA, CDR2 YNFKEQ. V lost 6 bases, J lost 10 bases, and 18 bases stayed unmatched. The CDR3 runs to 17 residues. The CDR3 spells CASRPMSGRAGESEQFF. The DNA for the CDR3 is TGTGCCAGCAGGCCTATGAGCGGGAGGGCCGGGGAGAGCGAGCAGTTCTTC.

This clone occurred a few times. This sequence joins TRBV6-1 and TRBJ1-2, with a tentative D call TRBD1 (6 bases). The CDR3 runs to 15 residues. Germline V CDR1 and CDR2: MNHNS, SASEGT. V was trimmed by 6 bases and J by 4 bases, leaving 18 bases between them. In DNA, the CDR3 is TGTGCCAGCAGAGAATCGGGGGGACAAGCCTATGGCTACACCTTC. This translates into CASRESGGQAYGYTF.

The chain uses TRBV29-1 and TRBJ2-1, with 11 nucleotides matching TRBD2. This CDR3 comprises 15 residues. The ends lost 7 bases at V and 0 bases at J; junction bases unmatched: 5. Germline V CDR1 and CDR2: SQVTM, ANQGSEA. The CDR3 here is CSAITSGSSYNEQFF. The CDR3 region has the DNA TGCAGCGCTATTACTAGCGGGAGCTCCTACAATGAGCAGTTCTTC.

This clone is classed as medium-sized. The CDR3 DNA sequence: TGTGCCAGCAGCTTGGCAGGGGGCGTTTTTGGAAATGAGCAGTTCTTC. Its protein is CASSLAGGVFGNEQFF. The rearrangement joins TRBV5-5 to TRBJ2-1; 8 bases map to TRBD1. V was pared by 0 bases and J by 7 bases, with 9 bases of the junction left unmatched. The CDR3 consists of 16 residues. Germline loops: CDR1 SGHKS, CDR2 YYEKEE (reference sequence).

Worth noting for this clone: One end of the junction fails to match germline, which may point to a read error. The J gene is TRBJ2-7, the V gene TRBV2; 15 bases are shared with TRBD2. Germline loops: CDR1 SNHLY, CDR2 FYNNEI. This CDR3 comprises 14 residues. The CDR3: CASTAPGTSGRKAF. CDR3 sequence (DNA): TGTGCCAGCACTGCCCCCGGGACTAGCGGGAGGAAGGCCTTC.

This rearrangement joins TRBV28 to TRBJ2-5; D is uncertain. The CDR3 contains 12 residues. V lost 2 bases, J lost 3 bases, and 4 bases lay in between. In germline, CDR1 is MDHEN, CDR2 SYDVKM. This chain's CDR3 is CASSLQEETQYF. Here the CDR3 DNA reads TGTGCCAGCAGTTTACAGGAAGAGACCCAGTACTTC.

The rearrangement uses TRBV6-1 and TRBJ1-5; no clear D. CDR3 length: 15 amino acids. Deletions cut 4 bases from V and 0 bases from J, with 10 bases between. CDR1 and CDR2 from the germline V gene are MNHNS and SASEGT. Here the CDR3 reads CASSVREYSNQPQHF. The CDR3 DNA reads TGTGCCAGCAGTGTCCGAGAGTATAGCAATCAGCCCCAGCATTTT.

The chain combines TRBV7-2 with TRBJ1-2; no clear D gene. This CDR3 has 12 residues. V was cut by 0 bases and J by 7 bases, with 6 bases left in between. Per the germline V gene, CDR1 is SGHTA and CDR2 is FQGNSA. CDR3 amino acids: CASSLAGGGYTF. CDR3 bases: TGTGCCAGCAGCTTAGCAGGAGGTGGCTACACCTTC.

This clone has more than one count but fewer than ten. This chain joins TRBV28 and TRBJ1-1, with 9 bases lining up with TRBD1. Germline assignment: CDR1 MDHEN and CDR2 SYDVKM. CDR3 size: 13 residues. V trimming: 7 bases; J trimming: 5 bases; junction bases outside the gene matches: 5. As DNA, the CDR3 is TGTGCCAGCAAGACAGGGGGTAGGACTGAAGCTTTCTTT. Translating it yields CASKTGGRTEAFF.

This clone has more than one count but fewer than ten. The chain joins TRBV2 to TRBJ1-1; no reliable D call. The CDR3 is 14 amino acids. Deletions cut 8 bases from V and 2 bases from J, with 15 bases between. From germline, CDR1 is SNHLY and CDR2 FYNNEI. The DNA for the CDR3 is TGTGCCAGCTCAGAAAGTCGCTTTAACACTGAAGCTTTCTTT. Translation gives CASSESRFNTEAFF.